Shown below are 25 T cell receptor beta chains from a single sample sequenced in a study of cytomegalovirus exposure and HLA in healthy donors (dated by TCRdb to about 2017). Library prep was done by the immunoSEQ multiplex PCR assay. TCRdb provides this immuneACCESS table in a form limited to in-frame rearrangements. Some clones are lacking; in checked studies, under half of them reflect an unresolved V gene, and why the rest are absent is not known. The sample table lists approximately 170,000 clones, 84% of them with a count of one. The ten largest clones represent about 10% of the sample. Sequencing was performed on PBMCs. The receptors originated from a man aged 25-40 years in good health and CMV-seropositive.

The chain carries TRBV23-1 and TRBJ2-1, with 9 positions matching TRBD2. TRBV23-1 is identified as an open reading frame with a role that is uncertain. With 10 bases clipped from V and 6 bases from J, the junction kept 7 bases outside the gene matches. CDR3 size: 13 residues. The CDR3 DNA sequence: TGCGCCAAGACAGCGGGGGGCTCCAATGAGCAGTTCTTC. Translating it yields CAKTAGGSNEQFF.

This clone was picked up one time. The chain recombines TRBV7-3 with TRBJ2-1, with a tentative D call TRBD2 (5 bases). CDR3 length: 15 amino acids. V lost 2 bases and J 7 bases, leaving 15 bases between the germline ends. Germline V gives CDR1 SGHTA, CDR2 FQGTGA. The CDR3 coding sequence is TGTGCCAGCAGCTTAGCAAGTGGGAGAAGGAATGAGCAGTTCTTC. Translating gives CASSLASGRRNEQFF.

CDR3 sequence reads: CASSWAGEETQYF. The CDR3 DNA is TGTGCCAGCAGTTGGGCAGGGGAGGAGACCCAGTACTTC. This sequence joins TRBV6-1 and TRBJ2-5; D might be TRBD1 (6 bases). Germline CDR1 reads MNHNS; CDR2 reads SASEGT. V lost 5 bases and J lost 5, with 12 bases in between. CDR3 length: 13 residues.

This clone has just a few counts. V is TRBV29-1 and J is TRBJ2-2, with 8 nucleotides matching TRBD2. The J segment lost 1 base and the V segment lost 7 bases, leaving 5 bases of the junction unmatched. Germline V CDR1 and CDR2: SQVTM, ANQGSEA. The CDR3 runs 14 residues. In nucleotides, the CDR3 is TGCAGCGCTATGAGCGGGGGGAACACCGGGGAGCTGTTTTTT. Translated: CSAMSGGNTGELFF.

V is TRBV6-1 and J is TRBJ2-5, with a possible D match to TRBD1 (5 bases). This CDR3 is built from 12 residues. CDR1 and CDR2 from the germline V gene are MNHNS and SASEGT. V lost 6 bases to trimming and J lost 0 bases, with 5 bases between them. CDR3 sequence (DNA): TGTGCCAGCAGCAGGGACCAAGAGACCCAGTACTTC. Amino acid sequence: CASSRDQETQYF.

This clone was seen only a few times. The J gene is TRBJ1-2, the V gene TRBV27; TRBD1 matches 10 bases. CDR3 length equals 13 residues. V shed 4 bases, J shed 6 bases, and the junction held 2 bases outside the gene matches. Looked up from germline, CDR1 is MNHEY and CDR2 is SMNVEV (reference sequence). CDR3: CASSSGQGDGYTF. For the CDR3, the DNA is TGTGCCAGCAGTTCCGGACAGGGGGATGGCTACACCTTC.

The chain recombines TRBV7-2 with TRBJ2-3, with D possibly matching TRBD1 (5 bases). The CDR3 totals 14 residues. The V end lost 4 bases, the J end lost 2 bases, and 10 bases lay between the germline ends. CDR1 is SGHTA, CDR2 FQGNSA, per germline. The CDR3 DNA sequence: TGTGCCAGCAGCTGGGGCCTTACCACAGATACGCAGTATTTT. Translation: CASSWGLTTDTQYF.

V gene TRBV7-2 combines with J gene TRBJ1-1; no firm D call. Trimming cost V 4 bases and J 7 bases, with 7 bases left between them. This CDR3 has 11 residues. Germline V gene lookup returns CDR1 SGHTA and CDR2 FQGNSA. The CDR3 DNA reads TGTGCCAGCAGCTCGAGAGGTGAAGCTTTCTTT. It translates to CASSSRGEAFF.

The chain uses TRBV2 and TRBJ2-2; tentative D call: TRBD2 (6 bases). The CDR3 has 17 amino acids. Germline CDR1 SNHLY, CDR2 FYNNEI. V lost 0 bases and J lost 5, with 16 bases in between. In nucleotides, the CDR3 is TGTGCCAGCAGTGAAGCTCCGGAGGGAGTAGGTACCGGGGAGCTGTTTTTT. This translates into CASSEAPEGVGTGELFF. Full variable domain (missing parts from reference TRBV2 and TRBJ2-2): EPEVTQTPSHQVTQMGQEVILRCVPISNHLYFYWYRQILGQKVEFLVSFYNNEISEKSEIFDDQFSVERPDGSNFTLKIRSTKLEDSAMYFCASSEAPEGVGTGELFFGEGSRLTVL.

This chain links TRBV6-4 with TRBJ2-3, with 10 bases that match TRBD2. The V and J ends lost 5 bases and 1 base, in that order; junction bases with no gene match: 3. CDR3 size: 15 residues. Germline V CDR1 and CDR2: MRHNA, SNTAGT. The CDR3 DNA sequence: TGTGCCAGCAGTCGCACTAGCGGGGGCACAGATACGCAGTATTTT. Translating it yields CASSRTSGGTDTQYF.

V is TRBV11-3 and J is TRBJ1-2, with D possibly being TRBD1 (6 bases). The CDR3 runs to 13 residues. The germline V gene encodes CDR1 SGHNT and CDR2 YENEEA. V was shortened by 5 bases and J by 4 bases, with 11 bases between the two germline ends. This chain's CDR3 is CASSQDRSYGYTF. The CDR3, as DNA: TGTGCCAGCAGCCAAGACAGGAGCTATGGCTACACCTTC.

This chain uses TRBV19 with TRBJ2-3; a weak D match, TRBD1 (5 bases). CDR3 length: 15 amino acids. The germline V gene encodes CDR1 LNHDA and CDR2 SQIVND (reference sequence). Trimming took 1 base from V and 2 from J, leaving 10 bases between them. This chain's CDR3 is CASSIGGSYTDTQYF. The CDR3 DNA reads TGTGCCAGTAGTATAGGGGGCAGCTACACAGATACGCAGTATTTT. The whole variable domain, remainder taken from reference TRBV19 and TRBJ2-3, is DGGITQSPKYLFRKEGQNVTLSCEQNLNHDAMYWYRQDPGQGLRLIYYSQIVNDFQKGDIAEGYSVSREKKESFPLTVTSAQKNPTAFYLCASSIGGSYTDTQYFGPGTRLTVL.

Only one count was recorded for this clone. One base separates it from a far larger clone, so it is likely a read error. This rearrangement joins TRBV6-4 to TRBJ2-3; TRBD2 agrees at 11 bases. V lost 2 bases and J lost 4; bases outside the gene matches: 2. Germline assignment: CDR1 MRHNA and CDR2 SNTAGT. The CDR3 runs 15 residues. CDR3 protein: CASSDATSGADTQYF. The DNA of the CDR3 is TGTGCCAGCAGTGACGCGACTAGCGGGGCAGATACGCAGTATTTT.

The V gene is TRBV15, the J gene TRBJ2-3, with 12 bases lining up with TRBD2. The length of the CDR3 is 16 residues. Germline trimming cut 4 bases from V and 5 bases from J; bases unmatched to any gene: 7. Germline V lookup: CDR1 LNHNV, CDR2 YYDKDF (reference sequence). The CDR3 sequence: CATSTGLAGSRDTQYF. In DNA, the CDR3 is TGTGCCACCAGCACTGGACTAGCGGGATCGAGAGATACGCAGTATTTT. Variable domain in full (rest from reference TRBV15 and TRBJ2-3): DAMVIQNPRYQVTQFGKPVTLSCSQTLNHNVMYWYQQKSSQAPKLLFHYYDKDFNNEADTPDNFQSRRPNTSFCFLDIRSPGLGDTAMYLCATSTGLAGSRDTQYFGPGTRLTVL.

The gene calls are TRBV21-1 and TRBJ2-1; the DNA was not compared with TRBD2, the D call given in the table. TRBV21-1 is a listed pseudogene. The CDR3 runs 20 residues. CDR3 sequence reads: CASSKGSRTSGINSYNEQFF. DNA of the CDR3: TGTGCCAGCAGCAAAGGGTCGAGAACTAGCGGGATTAACTCCTACAATGAGCAGTTCTTC.

This clone showed up just once. The rearrangement joins TRBV28 to TRBJ1-5, with D possibly matching TRBD1 (5 bases). Trimming took off 5 bases at V and 8 bases at J, with 16 bases between the two ends. Germline lookup yields CDR1 MDHEN and CDR2 SYDVKM. This CDR3 is built from 14 residues. Here the CDR3 reads CASSEGRERKPQHF. CDR3 nucleotide sequence: TGTGCCAGCAGTGAGGGGAGGGAAAGGAAGCCCCAGCATTTT.

V is TRBV5-4 and J is TRBJ2-3; possibly TRBD1 for D (6 bases). Germline CDR1 and CDR2: SGHNT and YYREEE (reference sequence). The V gene lost 4 bases and the J gene lost 0 bases, with 18 bases spanning the gap. This CDR3 has 17 residues. CDR3 sequence reads: CASSLDPQGASTDTQYF. The CDR3 DNA reads as TGTGCCAGCAGCCTTGATCCACAGGGTGCTAGCACAGATACGCAGTATTTT.

This chain uses TRBV6-5 with TRBJ1-1; D remains ambiguous. Germline CDR1 and CDR2: MNHEY and SVGAGI. Trimming shortened V by 6 bases and J by 0 bases, and 11 bases separated the two germline ends. This CDR3 is 14 amino acids long. The CDR3 sequence: CASRAVGMNTEAFF. The CDR3 bases are TGTGCCAGCAGGGCGGTAGGCATGAACACTGAAGCTTTCTTT.

The rearrangement links TRBV27 to TRBJ2-1; D is possibly TRBD1 (6 bases). The CDR3 is 14 residues long. Between the trimmed V and J ends, which lost 2 bases and 7 bases, there was a span of 12 bases. Germline CDR1 and CDR2: MNHEY and SMNVEV (reference sequence). This CDR3 is CASSLGGGWNEQFF. CDR3 nucleotide sequence: TGTGCCAGCAGTTTAGGGGGCGGATGGAATGAGCAGTTCTTC.

The chain is built from TRBV5-5 and TRBJ2-6; D gene ambiguous. Trimming left V 0 bases short and J 0 bases short, with 10 bases between. Germline V lookup: CDR1 SGHKS, CDR2 YYEKEE (reference sequence). CDR3 size: 17 residues. CDR3 in DNA: TGTGCCAGCAGCTTGGCTCGACTCCGCTCTGGGGCCAACGTCCTGACTTTC. Encoded protein: CASSLARLRSGANVLTF.

The chain combines TRBV2 with TRBJ2-7; 8 nucleotides match TRBD1. The CDR3 covers 13 residues. The V gene end was trimmed by 6 bases and the J gene end by 7 bases; junction bases not matched to a gene: 8. The germline CDR1 and CDR2 sequences are SNHLY and FYNNEI. This chain's CDR3 is CASSPQGAREQYF. The DNA of the CDR3 is TGTGCCAGCAGCCCCCAGGGGGCGAGAGAGCAGTACTTC.

The sample holds a few counts of this clone. The rearrangement links TRBV30 to TRBJ2-2; 8 bases fit TRBD1. This CDR3 is built from 14 residues. Per germline, CDR1 GTSNPN and CDR2 SVGIG (reference sequence). Germline trimming cut 4 bases from V and 4 bases from J; bases unmatched to any gene: 5. CDR3 sequence: CAWTTGGGTGELFF. DNA of the CDR3: TGTGCCTGGACCACAGGGGGTGGCACCGGGGAGCTGTTTTTT.

The chain joins TRBV5-1 to TRBJ2-2; 10 positions match TRBD2. The CDR3 totals 16 residues. CDR1 and CDR2 from the germline V gene are SGHRS and YFSETQ. The V segment lost 2 bases and the J segment 2 bases; nucleotides outside the gene matches: 3. CDR3 loop: CASSFGLADNTGELFF. The CDR3 bases are TGCGCCAGCAGCTTCGGACTAGCGGATAACACCGGGGAGCTGTTTTTT. Together with reference TRBV5-1 and TRBJ2-2, the CDR3 gives the full variable domain: KAGVTQTPRYLIKTRGQQVTLSCSPISGHRSVSWYQQTPGQGLQFLFEYFSETQRNKGNFPGRFSGRQFSNSRSEMNVSTLELGDSALYLCASSFGLADNTGELFFGEGSRLTVL.

The genes are TRBV7-3 and TRBJ2-1; 8 bases are a match to TRBD2. Germline V lookup: CDR1 SGHTA, CDR2 FQGTGA. There are 14 residues in the CDR3. V dropped 5 bases and J dropped 8; count of bases not matched to a gene: 8. The CDR3 sequence is CASSRPDGRDEQFF. The DNA for the CDR3 is TGTGCCAGCAGCCGGCCTGACGGGAGGGATGAGCAGTTCTTC.

Comments on this clone: The same CDR3 also results from other DNA sequences found in this sample. The chain uses TRBV30 and TRBJ2-5; 15 nucleotides align to TRBD2. The CDR3 loop spans 15 amino acids. Trimming at V came to 0 bases and at J to 4 bases, leaving 0 bases not matched to a gene. CDR1 and CDR2 (germline): GTSNPN, SVGIG (reference sequence). The CDR3 here is CAWSVGLAGGETQYF. The CDR3 DNA reads TGTGCCTGGAGTGTGGGACTAGCGGGAGGAGAGACCCAGTACTTC.